The 28 T cell receptor beta chains given below trace back to one sample, sequenced in a study of siplizumab effects on memory and regulatory T cells. The repertoire was sequenced with immunoSEQ multiplex PCR; TCRdb's copy has only in-frame clones and lacks some. The sample has some 100,000 clones; around 94% are singletons. Material for sequencing was Tregs sorted from blood. The receptors stem from a human donor in good health.

This chain joins TRBV10-3 and TRBJ1-2; TRBD1 is a possible D gene (5 bases). V was pared by 0 bases and J by 6 bases, with 8 bases between. CDR1 is ENHRY, CDR2 SYGVKD, per germline. This CDR3 has 13 amino acids. CDR3 bases: TGTGCCATCAGTGAGTCCACAGGACATGGCTACACCTTC. Encoded protein: CAISESTGHGYTF.

The chain links TRBV7-9 to TRBJ2-1, with 14 bases fitting TRBD2. V was clipped by 1 base and J by 2 bases; unmatched bases: 7. The CDR3 runs 19 residues. CDR1 and CDR2 (germline): SEHNR, FQNEAQ (reference sequence). CDR3 DNA: TGTGCCAGCAGCTTAGTCGAGGGACTAGCGGGAGTCACCTACAATGAGCAGTTCTTC. It codes for CASSLVEGLAGVTYNEQFF.

The chain joins TRBV5-8 to TRBJ1-2, with 7 positions matching TRBD1. This CDR3 has 15 residues. Germline CDR1 and CDR2: SGHTS and YDEGEE. The J segment lost 8 bases and the V segment lost 1 base, leaving 11 bases of the junction unmatched. The CDR3 spells CASSLSDRLFLGYTF. In nucleotides, the CDR3 is TGTGCCAGCAGCTTGTCGGACAGGTTATTTTTAGGCTACACCTTC.

The chain joins TRBV7-9 to TRBJ1-1; D might be TRBD1 (5 bases). CDR1 and CDR2 from the germline V gene are SEHNR and FQNEAQ (reference sequence). V lost 4 bases to trimming and J lost 7 bases, with 16 bases between them. CDR3 size: 14 residues. CDR3 sequence reads: CASSSASGAVEAFF. The CDR3 bases are TGTGCCAGCAGCTCGGCATCCGGGGCCGTTGAAGCTTTCTTT.

The gene calls are TRBV19 and TRBJ1-1; D unclear. The germline V and J ends were trimmed by 6 bases and 2 bases, with 19 bases remaining between them. The CDR3 covers 16 residues. Germline values: CDR1 LNHDA, CDR2 SQIVND (reference sequence). Here the CDR3 reads CASRFTPGNGNTEAFF. Written as DNA, the CDR3 is TGTGCCAGTAGGTTTACACCGGGTAACGGAAACACTGAAGCTTTCTTT.

This clone was observed once. The V gene is TRBV11-2, the J gene TRBJ2-1; 9 positions match TRBD1. In germline, CDR1 is SGHAT, CDR2 FQNNGV. Losses at the gene ends were 5 bases for V and 4 bases for J; bases not matched to a gene: 3. The CDR3 is 14 residues long. In nucleotides, the CDR3 is TGTGCCAGCAGCGGGACAGGGATTTACAATGAGCAGTTCTTC. It yields the protein CASSGTGIYNEQFF.

The chain has TRBV6-5 and TRBJ2-7; maybe TRBD1 (5 bases). The V gene's germline CDR1 is MNHEY and CDR2 SVGAGI. V gave up 2 bases and J gave up 5 bases, with 13 bases separating them. The CDR3 runs 14 residues. The CDR3 loop is CASSYTSGNHEQYF. CDR3 DNA sequence: TGTGCCAGCAGTTACACCTCAGGGAATCACGAGCAGTACTTC.

The rearrangement joins TRBV28 to TRBJ1-4; the D is unclear. Germline V gene sequence: CDR1 MDHEN, CDR2 SYDVKM. The V end lost 2 bases, the J end lost 8 bases, and 3 bases lay between the germline ends. The CDR3 totals 11 residues. The CDR3 bases are TGTGCCAGCAGTTTACAGGAAAAACTGTTTTTT. Protein: CASSLQEKLFF.

This sequence joins TRBV25-1 and TRBJ2-3; possible D gene TRBD1, 5 bases. V was trimmed by 3 bases and J by 2 bases, leaving 12 bases between them. Germline assignment: CDR1 MGHDK and CDR2 SYGVNS. The CDR3 totals 15 residues. CDR3 nucleotides: TGTGCCAGCAGTGAGGCAGGGAAGCCCACAGATACGCAGTATTTT. This sequence encodes CASSEAGKPTDTQYF.

The V call is TRBV27, the J call TRBJ2-1; no reliable D call. Trimming left V 3 bases short and J 5 bases short, with 5 bases between. This CDR3 region has 12 residues. Looked up from germline, CDR1 is MNHEY and CDR2 is SMNVEV (reference sequence). CDR3 DNA: TGTGCCAGCAGTTTCCAAAACAATGAGCAGTTCTTC. This encodes CASSFQNNEQFF.

The chain is built from TRBV28 and TRBJ2-3; a weak D match, TRBD1 (5 bases). The CDR3 is made up of 14 amino acids. V lost 3 bases, J lost 4 bases, and 11 bases lay in between. Germline V gene data show CDR1 as MDHEN and CDR2 as SYDVKM. The CDR3 sequence: CASSFGRGADTQYF. DNA of the CDR3: TGTGCCAGCAGTTTTGGTAGGGGCGCAGATACGCAGTATTTT. Drawing the rest from reference TRBV28 and TRBJ2-3, the complete variable domain is DVKVTQSSRYLVKRTGEKVFLECVQDMDHENMFWYRQDPGLGLRLIYFSYDVKMKEKGDIPEGYSVSREKKERFSLILESASTNQTSMYLCASSFGRGADTQYFGPGTRLTVL.

The rearrangement uses TRBV5-4 and TRBJ2-3; D possibly uses TRBD1 or TRBD2 (5 bases each). The CDR3 is made up of 15 amino acids. V lost 4 bases, J lost 6 bases, and 18 bases lay in between. Germline V CDR1 and CDR2: SGHNT, YYREEE (reference sequence). The CDR3 coding sequence is TGTGCCAGCAGCCTGGGACCGCCGATATGGGATACGCAGTATTTT. It is translated as CASSLGPPIWDTQYF.

The chain uses TRBV25-1 and TRBJ1-2, with a possible D match to TRBD1 (6 bases). This CDR3 spans 14 amino acids. V lost 0 bases and J 4 bases, leaving 9 bases between the germline ends. The germline V gene encodes CDR1 MGHDK and CDR2 SYGVNS. This CDR3 reads CASSEYGQSYGYTF. The CDR3 DNA reads as TGTGCCAGCAGTGAATACGGACAGAGCTATGGCTACACCTTC.

J is TRBJ2-5 and V is TRBV6-6; 10 bases align to TRBD2. Germline trimming cut 6 bases from V and 4 bases from J; bases unmatched to any gene: 8. The CDR3 spans 15 residues. CDR1 is MNHNY and CDR2 is SVGAGI in the germline V gene (reference sequence). CDR3 region: CASRRQLAGPETQYF. CDR3 coding DNA: TGTGCCAGCAGGCGTCAACTAGCGGGACCAGAGACCCAGTACTTC.

The chain couples TRBV19 to TRBJ2-4; D gene uncertain. V shed 3 bases and J shed 5 bases, with 11 bases lying between them. The CDR3 loop spans 14 amino acids. CDR1 is LNHDA, CDR2 SQIVND, per germline (reference sequence). CDR3 region: CASSISGNENIQYF. CDR3 coding DNA: TGTGCCAGTAGTATCTCCGGTAACGAAAACATTCAGTACTTC.

The count of this clone is one. The chain couples TRBV28 to TRBJ1-2; D is possibly TRBD1 (6 bases). This CDR3 has 14 amino acids. Looked up from germline, CDR1 is MDHEN and CDR2 is SYDVKM. The V and J ends lost 8 bases and 3 bases respectively, with 16 bases between them. The CDR3: CASRPYGGHYGYTF. The CDR3 nucleotides read TGTGCCAGCCGACCGTATGGGGGCCACTATGGCTACACCTTC.

V gene TRBV6-6 combines with J gene TRBJ1-2, with unresolved D. The CDR3 spans 14 residues. Trimming took off 6 bases at V and 4 bases at J, with 15 bases between the two ends. Germline CDR1 reads MNHNY; CDR2 reads SVGAGI (reference sequence). Here the CDR3 reads CASRSQRFGYGYTF. As DNA, the CDR3 is TGTGCCAGCAGAAGTCAGAGATTCGGCTATGGCTACACCTTC.

This rearrangement joins TRBV28 to TRBJ2-3; TRBD2 is a possible D gene (5 bases). This CDR3 is built from 15 residues. Per germline, CDR1 MDHEN and CDR2 SYDVKM. Trimming cost V 6 bases and J 2 bases, with 15 bases left between them. The CDR3 loop reads CASRQTPRVTDTQYF. In nucleotides, the CDR3 is TGTGCCAGCAGACAAACGCCGAGGGTCACAGATACGCAGTATTTT. The full variable domain, with the rest looked up from reference TRBV28 and TRBJ2-3, is DVKVTQSSRYLVKRTGEKVFLECVQDMDHENMFWYRQDPGLGLRLIYFSYDVKMKEKGDIPEGYSVSREKKERFSLILESASTNQTSMYLCASRQTPRVTDTQYFGPGTRLTVL.

The rearrangement links TRBV18 to TRBJ2-2; perhaps TRBD2 as D (5 bases). The V gene lost 4 bases and the J gene lost 2 bases, with 14 bases spanning the gap. The CDR3 is made up of 16 amino acids. Germline-derived CDR1 and CDR2 are KGHSH and LQKENI. The CDR3 loop reads CASSLSSPGNTGELFF. CDR3 nucleotides: TGTGCCAGCTCACTATCCTCTCCGGGAAACACCGGGGAGCTGTTTTTT.

This chain connects TRBV10-2 to TRBJ2-6; TRBD1 aligns across 9 bases. The CDR3 totals 18 residues. J was trimmed by 1 base and V by 8 bases; bases with no gene match: 12. Germline CDR1 reads WSHSY; CDR2 reads SAAADI. CDR3 coding DNA: TGCGCCAGCGGGGCCACGGGACAGGGAGTTTCTGGGGCCAACGTCCTGACTTTC. Its protein product is CASGATGQGVSGANVLTF.

The chain couples TRBV7-2 to TRBJ1-2; D may be TRBD1 (5 bases). Germline V lookup: CDR1 SGHTA, CDR2 FQGNSA. V was cut by 5 bases and J by 8 bases, with 18 bases left in between. The CDR3 is 14 amino acids. CDR3 loop: CASSPAVGQSGYTF. In DNA form, the CDR3 reads TGTGCCAGCAGCCCGGCAGTGGGGCAGTCAGGCTACACCTTC.

The chain joins TRBV25-1 to TRBJ2-7; tentatively, D is TRBD1 (6 bases). The CDR3 contains 15 residues. The germline CDR1 and CDR2 sequences are MGHDK and SYGVNS. V was shortened by 8 bases and J by 4 bases, with 21 bases between the two germline ends. The CDR3 DNA follows: TGTGCCAGCGGTCGCCTCGTCGGCAGGGGATACGAGCAGTACTTC. As protein: CASGRLVGRGYEQYF.

V gene TRBV6-6 combines with J gene TRBJ2-5; possibly TRBD2 for D (6 bases). The CDR3 is 16 residues long. Germline V gene sequence: CDR1 MNHNY, CDR2 SVGAGI (reference sequence). Trimming removed 2 bases from V and 5 bases from J, with 18 bases in between. This CDR3 is CASSYGDSFRLETQYF. The CDR3 DNA reads as TGTGCCAGCAGTTACGGGGACTCCTTTCGGCTGGAGACCCAGTACTTC.

The V and J genes are TRBV7-3 and TRBJ2-1; 8 bases are shared with TRBD2. V shed 5 bases and J 7 bases; nucleotides not matched to a gene: 13. Per the germline V gene, CDR1 is SGHTA and CDR2 is FQGTGA. The CDR3 runs to 16 residues. The CDR3 DNA reads as TGTGCCAGCAGCCTGTTCAGCGGGGGACTTTTTAATGAGCAGTTCTTC. This gives the protein CASSLFSGGLFNEQFF.

J is TRBJ2-1 and V is TRBV9; D is possibly TRBD1 or TRBD2 (5 bases each). CDR1 is SGDLS and CDR2 is YYNGEE in the germline V gene. The V end lost 3 bases, the J end lost 8 bases, and 18 bases lay between the germline ends. The CDR3 loop spans 15 amino acids. CDR3: CASSARDLRSYEQFF. The CDR3 coding sequence is TGTGCCAGCAGCGCCCGGGACCTCCGGTCATATGAGCAGTTCTTC.

The chain couples TRBV4-2 to TRBJ1-4; TRBD1 is a possible D gene (6 bases). CDR1 and CDR2 from the germline V gene are LGHNA and YNFKEQ. V was trimmed by 0 bases and J by 8 bases, leaving 13 bases between them. The CDR3 is 15 residues long. This CDR3 is CASSQDARGGEKLFF. The CDR3 DNA is TGTGCCAGCAGCCAAGATGCCAGGGGAGGCGAAAAACTGTTTTTT.

This clone was seen just once. The chain couples TRBV28 to TRBJ1-3; 9 bases are a match to TRBD1. Germline-derived CDR1 and CDR2 are MDHEN and SYDVKM. The V gene end was trimmed by 5 bases and the J gene end by 2 bases; junction bases not matched to a gene: 10. CDR3 size: 17 residues. The CDR3 bases are TGTGCCAGCAGTCACGGGACAGGGAGGCCCACTGGAAACACCATATATTTT. Its protein product is CASSHGTGRPTGNTIYF. The entire variable domain, with the rest obtained from reference TRBV28 and TRBJ1-3, is as follows: DVKVTQSSRYLVKRTGEKVFLECVQDMDHENMFWYRQDPGLGLRLIYFSYDVKMKEKGDIPEGYSVSREKKERFSLILESASTNQTSMYLCASSHGTGRPTGNTIYFGEGSWLTVV.

The chain couples TRBV11-2 to TRBJ2-5; possible D gene TRBD2, 7 bases. The CDR3 sequence is 15 residues long. Trimming shortened V by 6 bases and J by 5 bases, and 19 bases separated the two germline ends. The germline CDR1 and CDR2 sequences are SGHAT and FQNNGV. CDR3 amino acids: CASSRTGGGWETQYF. CDR3 coding DNA: TGTGCCAGCAGTAGGACGGGGGGCGGTTGGGAGACCCAGTACTTC.